This T cell receptor (beta chain) was sequenced in a study of blood T cell repertoires in COVID-19. Study-level background: Italy, Spain and the United States were the sources of the convalescent and acute COVID-19 samples. Sources were T cells, B-cell-depleted T cells, or PBMCs; the material itself was cDNA or gDNA.

The CDR3 contains 15 residues. Germline V CDR1 and CDR2: SGHAT, FQNNGV. With V trimmed by 4 bases and J by 10 bases, 7 bases remained unmatched. Per the study methods: Using reference gene primer amplification, nucleated cell counts were estimated. Only in-frame clones appear in the TCRdb table, and some are missing; sequencing was by immunoSEQ multiplex PCR. The D gene and trimming were derived from the DNA, and the V and J assignments and clone size from that table. The sample shows a few hundred thousand clones, around 87% of them seen only once. This clonotype was obtained from an older woman with active or convalescent COVID-19. The J gene is TRBJ1-6, the V gene TRBV11-2; 10 bases agree with TRBD1. Sequencing used peripheral blood. CDR3 bases: TGTGCCAGCAGCTCACCCGGGACAGGGGTCTCACCCCTCCACTTT. Translating gives CASSSPGTGVSPLHF.